A single sample gave rise to the 31 T cell receptor beta chains below, sequenced in a study of vaccination and CD4 T cells after COVID-19. The Oncomine TCR Beta short-read assay was applied to DNA of cultured CD4+ T cells. One entry per CDR3 protein results from TCRdb running MiXCR on the PCR reads. Of 17,000 or so distinct CDR3 sequences in the sample, around 45% were seen once. No antigens are known for them. Documented treatment: 10-day PBMC culture with coronavirus spike peptide pools or control peptides (ViraFEST assay). This sample comprised CD4+ T cells from blood, cultured in vitro, obtained before SARS-CoV-2 vaccination. The receptors originated from a human donor who had recovered from COVID-19.

The gene calls are TRBV20-1 and TRBJ1-2, with a tentative D call TRBD1 (6 bases). There are 13 residues in the CDR3. With 0 bases removed from V and 7 bases from J, the gap between germline ends came to 12 bases. The germline CDR1 and CDR2 sequences are DFQATT and SNEGSKA (reference sequence). CDR3 residues: CSARDGTTGGYTF. The CDR3 bases are TGCAGTGCTAGAGATGGGACAACGGGTGGCTACACCTTC.

This clonotype was picked up a small number of times. V gene TRBV12-3 or TRBV12-4 combines with J gene TRBJ1-6; no definite D call. V was trimmed by 0 bases and J by 7 bases, leaving 4 bases between them. This CDR3 contains 13 residues. The CDR3: CASSLAGNSPLHF. The CDR3 nucleotides are TGTGCCAGCAGTTTAGCGGGGAATTCACCCCTCCACTTT.

This clonotype has a handful of counts. The CDR3 spells CATREQGASTEAFF. CDR3 in DNA: TGTGCCACCCGAGAACAGGGGGCTTCCACTGAAGCTTTCTTT. The chain uses TRBV19 and TRBJ1-1, with 9 bases aligning to TRBD1. CDR3 length: 14 amino acids. Germline V lookup: CDR1 LNHDA, CDR2 SQIVND (reference sequence). The V gene end was trimmed by 10 bases and the J gene end by 4 bases; junction bases not matched to a gene: 10.

The J gene is TRBJ2-5, the V gene TRBV11-3, with D hard to call. CDR1 is SGHNT, CDR2 YENEEA, per germline. This CDR3 has 14 residues. Trimming removed 2 bases from V and 1 base from J, with 8 bases in between. The CDR3 loop is CASSLSQFQETQYF. The DNA for the CDR3 is TGTGCCAGCAGCTTATCACAGTTCCAAGAGACCCAGTACTTC.

The chain has TRBV7-9 and TRBJ2-2, with 8 bases that match TRBD1. Germline V gene lookup returns CDR1 SEHNR and CDR2 FQNEAQ (reference sequence). The V gene end was trimmed by 5 bases and the J gene end by 1 base; junction bases not matched to a gene: 3. This CDR3 comprises 15 residues. CDR3 in amino acids: CASSLDRGNTGELFF. The CDR3 DNA reads as TGTGCCAGCAGCCTAGACAGGGGGAACACCGGGGAGCTGTTTTTT.

This chain joins TRBV6-1 and TRBJ2-7, with TRBD1 matching 7 bases. This CDR3 region has 13 residues. V shed 10 bases, J shed 1 base, and the junction held 7 bases outside the gene matches. CDR1 and CDR2 from the germline V gene are MNHNS and SASEGT. CDR3 nucleotide sequence: TGTGCCACCCGACAGGGCCTTTCCTACGAGCAGTACTTC. Protein product: CATRQGLSYEQYF.

The chain carries TRBV24-1 and TRBJ2-3; maybe TRBD2 (6 bases). Trimming left V 4 bases short and J 6 bases short, with 19 bases between. The CDR3 is 16 residues long. CDR1 KGHDR and CDR2 SFDVKD come from the germline V gene. The CDR3 is CATSEPGAGTPDTQYF. The CDR3 bases are TGTGCCACCAGTGAACCCGGGGCAGGGACTCCGGATACGCAGTATTTT.

The rearrangement joins TRBV7-2 to TRBJ1-2; possibly TRBD1 for D (5 bases). The V end lost 3 bases, the J end lost 3 bases, and 8 bases lay between the germline ends. Germline V gene lookup returns CDR1 SGHTA and CDR2 FQGNSA. CDR3 size: 13 residues. The CDR3, as DNA: TGTGCCAGCAGCTTGTGGGGGGACTATGGCTACACCTTC. This translates into CASSLWGDYGYTF.

The chain couples TRBV11-3 to TRBJ2-5; possibly TRBD1 or TRBD2 for D (7 bases each). Deletions cut 2 bases from V and 11 bases from J, with 12 bases between. Germline CDR1 is SGHNT and CDR2 is YENEEA. The CDR3 is 12 residues long. The CDR3 here is CASSLQGGEQYF. CDR3 coding DNA: TGTGCCAGCAGCTTACAGGGGGGGGAGCAGTACTTC.

This clonotype occurred a few times. The chain employs TRBV12-3 or TRBV12-4 and TRBJ2-5; D unresolved. This CDR3 has 11 amino acids. With 6 bases removed from V and 5 bases from J, the gap between germline ends came to 7 bases. In DNA, the CDR3 is TGTGCCAGCAGCGGTCGGGAGACCCAGTACTTC. Its protein product is CASSGRETQYF.

This chain uses TRBV19 with TRBJ1-5; 7 bases align to TRBD1. The V segment lost 1 base and the J segment 6 bases; nucleotides outside the gene matches: 0. The CDR3 length is 13 residues. Germline CDR1 and CDR2: LNHDA and SQIVND (reference sequence). The CDR3 DNA reads as TGTGCCAGTAGTATAGGACAGGGTCAGCCCCAGCATTTT. Its translation: CASSIGQGQPQHF.

This chain uses TRBV6-1 with TRBJ1-2; D might be TRBD1 (6 bases). V lost 9 bases to trimming and J lost 4 bases, with 12 bases between them. This CDR3 comprises 12 residues. CDR1 and CDR2 from the germline V gene are MNHNS and SASEGT. CDR3 in amino acids: CASSTGGYGYTF. In DNA, the CDR3 is TGTGCCAGTTCGACAGGAGGCTATGGCTACACCTTC.

The chain uses TRBV10-3 and TRBJ1-1; unclear D gene. The CDR3 length is 13 residues. V was pared by 6 bases and J by 0 bases, with 8 bases between. Germline CDR1 is ENHRY and CDR2 is SYGVKD. The CDR3 is CAIRIEMNTEAFF. The CDR3 nucleotides are TGTGCCATCAGGATCGAAATGAACACTGAAGCTTTCTTT.

V and J are TRBV11-2 and TRBJ2-7, with TRBD2 matching over 14 bases. Looked up from germline, CDR1 is SGHAT and CDR2 is FQNNGV. This CDR3 contains 16 residues. V dropped 4 bases and J dropped 7; count of bases not matched to a gene: 9. CDR3 sequence reads: CASSWSGTSGSGEQYF. CDR3 sequence (DNA): TGTGCCAGCAGCTGGTCCGGGACTAGCGGGAGCGGTGAGCAGTACTTC.

This clonotype turned up a few times. The V call is TRBV10-2, the J call TRBJ2-3; D gene unclear. The CDR3 covers 12 residues. V lost 8 bases, J lost 2 bases, and 8 bases lay in between. Germline loops: CDR1 WSHSY, CDR2 SAAADI. CDR3: CASGETTDTQYF. CDR3 sequence (DNA): TGCGCCAGCGGGGAAACCACAGATACGCAGTATTTT.

The chain is built from TRBV6-1 and TRBJ2-1; no reliable D call. The CDR3 covers 11 residues. Germline CDR1 and CDR2: MNHNS and SASEGT. The ends were cut back, 7 bases at V and 7 bases at J, with 8 bases in the middle. CDR3: CASTRTNEQFF. The CDR3 DNA sequence: TGTGCCAGCACCCGAACGAATGAGCAGTTCTTC.

Concerning this clonotype itself: This likely came from a read error, as a far larger clone is one base away. The V call is TRBV6-2 or TRBV6-3, the J call TRBJ2-1; D is tentatively TRBD1 or TRBD2 (5 bases each). The J call may be faulty, since TRBJ2-7 better matches the DNA end. Looked up from germline, CDR1 is MNHEY and CDR2 is SVGEGT. The CDR3 length is 14 residues. The CDR3 loop reads CASSYYGTEYKQYF. CDR3 in DNA: TGTGCCAGCAGTTATTACGGGACCGAATACAAGCAGTACTTC.

The chain joins TRBV15 to TRBJ1-2; no clear D. CDR1 is LNHNV, CDR2 YYDKDF, per germline (reference sequence). V was trimmed by 0 bases and J by 8 bases, leaving 7 bases between them. The CDR3 is 12 amino acids. The CDR3, as DNA: TGTGCCACCAGCAGAGATAGGCTAGGCTACACCTTC. Its translation: CATSRDRLGYTF.

By frequency in the sample, this clonotype is large. The rearrangement joins TRBV7-9 to TRBJ2-5; D gene uncertain. Germline V gives CDR1 SEHNR, CDR2 FQNEAQ (reference sequence). Trimming left V 5 bases short and J 2 bases short, with 9 bases between. CDR3 length: 13 residues. CDR3 sequence (DNA): TGTGCCAGCAGCCTAGGTGGTCAAGAGACCCAGTACTTC. Residues: CASSLGGQETQYF.

This clonotype has a handful of counts. The chain has TRBV23-1 and TRBJ1-6; D may be TRBD1 (5 bases). TRBV23-1 is known as an ORF, though its function is uncertain. V dropped 4 bases and J dropped 8 bases, with 15 bases sitting between them. CDR3 length equals 15 residues. CDR3 nucleotides: TGCGCCAGCAGTCTGGACACCCTACGTTATTCACCCCTCCACTTT. Its protein product is CASSLDTLRYSPLHF.

This clonotype was found a few times. The chain recombines TRBV6-1 with TRBJ1-6; TRBD1 matches at 7 bases. CDR3 size: 14 residues. J lost 14 bases, V lost 2 bases, and 9 bases had no gene match. Germline CDR1 and CDR2: MNHNS and SASEGT. The CDR3 region is CASSERRDRSSLHF. The CDR3, as DNA: TGTGCCAGCAGTGAACGCAGGGACAGATCATCCCTCCACTTT.

The chain carries TRBV27 and TRBJ2-2, with D perhaps matching TRBD1 (5 bases). CDR1 is MNHEY and CDR2 is SMNVEV in the germline V gene (reference sequence). The CDR3 loop spans 18 amino acids. Trimming cost V 6 bases and J 4 bases, with 24 bases left between them. CDR3 region: CASRSRGRTRILTGELFF. The CDR3 DNA sequence: TGTGCCAGCAGAAGTAGGGGCCGGACACGAATACTCACCGGGGAGCTGTTTTTT.

V usage is TRBV6-1 and J usage is TRBJ1-3, with 7 nucleotides matching TRBD1. V gave up 10 bases and J gave up 2 bases; unmatched junction bases: 8. Per germline, CDR1 MNHNS and CDR2 SASEGT. The CDR3 sequence is 14 residues long. The CDR3 nucleotides read TGTGCCACCCAAGAGGGGGCAACTGGAAACACCATATATTTT. Translated: CATQEGATGNTIYF.

The V and J genes are TRBV20-1 and TRBJ2-1, with D unresolved. From germline, CDR1 is DFQATT and CDR2 SNEGSKA (reference sequence). The CDR3 runs 14 residues. V lost 5 bases to trimming and J lost 0 bases, with 11 bases between them. The CDR3 sequence is CSALNPSSYNEQFF. The CDR3 nucleotides read TGCAGTGCTCTGAACCCGAGCTCCTACAATGAGCAGTTCTTC.

The chain employs TRBV20-1 and TRBJ2-3; 13 nucleotides agree with TRBD2. The CDR3 is 15 amino acids. CDR1 DFQATT and CDR2 SNEGSKA come from the germline V gene (reference sequence). Trimming removed 3 bases from V and 6 bases from J; junction bases left unmatched: 6. The CDR3 DNA sequence: TGCAGTGCTAGCCAAACTAGCGGGAGGGGGGATACGCAGTATTTT. Translated: CSASQTSGRGDTQYF.

The chain is built from TRBV27 and TRBJ2-2; D is unresolved. V dropped 5 bases and J dropped 0 bases, with 13 bases sitting between them. The CDR3 covers 16 residues. CDR1 MNHEY and CDR2 SMNVEV come from the germline V gene (reference sequence). CDR3 DNA: TGTGCCAGCAGTCCAATTACCTCCTCGAACACCGGGGAGCTGTTTTTT. It encodes CASSPITSSNTGELFF.

The rearrangement joins TRBV6-2 or TRBV6-3 to TRBJ1-1, with 7 nucleotides matching TRBD1. V shed 6 bases, J shed 9 bases, and the junction held 10 bases outside the gene matches. Germline V lookup: CDR1 MNHEY, CDR2 SVGEGT. The CDR3 runs 13 residues. The CDR3 sequence: CASSSGTAGQAFF. CDR3 nucleotide sequence: TGTGCCAGCAGCTCTGGGACAGCGGGGCAAGCTTTCTTT.

The chain's CDR3 is CASSLNDPAGGGYTF. CDR3 coding DNA: TGTGCCAGCAGCCTAAATGACCCAGCAGGCGGGGGCTACACCTTC. The J gene is TRBJ1-2, the V gene TRBV7-2; D unclear. Germline V lookup: CDR1 SGHTA, CDR2 FQGNSA. The V and J ends lost 5 bases and 8 bases respectively, with 21 bases between them. This CDR3 region has 15 residues. The whole variable domain, remainder taken from reference TRBV7-2 and TRBJ1-2, is GAGVSQSPSNKVTEKGKDVELRCDPISGHTALYWYRQSLGQGLEFLIYFQGNSAPDKSGLPSDRFSAERTGGSVSTLTIQRTQQEDSAVYLCASSLNDPAGGGYTFGSGTRLTVV.

This clonotype is classed as medium-sized. The chain recombines TRBV4-1 with TRBJ2-5, with D perhaps being TRBD1 or TRBD2 (6 bases each). The V gene lost 0 bases and the J gene lost 1 base, with 15 bases spanning the gap. The CDR3 loop spans 17 amino acids. Germline V CDR1 and CDR2: MGHRA, YSYEKL. For the CDR3, the DNA is TGCGCCAGCAGCCAAGATATCCCTGGAGGGGGCCAAGAGACCCAGTACTTC. It translates to CASSQDIPGGGQETQYF.

In DNA, the CDR3 is TGTGCCAGCAGCTTAGATGGACAAATGAACACTGAAGCTTTCTTT. Its translation is CASSLDGQMNTEAFF. The rearrangement joins TRBV11-3 to TRBJ1-1, with D possibly TRBD1 on 5 matching bases. Trimming removed 0 bases from V and 0 bases from J, with 8 bases in between. Germline values: CDR1 SGHNT, CDR2 YENEEA. CDR3 length: 15 amino acids. The variable domain in full, completed from reference TRBV11-3 and TRBJ1-1, reads EAGVVQSPRYKIIEKKQPVAFWCNPISGHNTLYWYLQNLGQGPELLIRYENEEAVDDSQLPKDRFSAERLKGVDSTLKIQPAELGDSAVYLCASSLDGQMNTEAFFGQGTRLTVV.

V is TRBV20-1 and J is TRBJ1-1; D possibly corresponds to TRBD1 (5 bases). Per germline, CDR1 DFQATT and CDR2 SNEGSKA (reference sequence). The CDR3 has 12 amino acids. DNA for the CDR3: TGCAGGGGCCTTAGGGGAAGCACTGAAGCTTTCTTT. Amino acid sequence: CRGLRGSTEAFF.